The 19 T cell receptor beta chains listed next were all sequenced from one sample in a study of blood T cell repertoires in COVID-19. Generated by immunoSEQ multiplex PCR, the TCRdb table keeps only in-frame clones and is missing some. The sample has tens of thousands of clones; approximately 88% are singletons. The sample taken for sequencing was peripheral blood. The receptors stem from a man aged 25-40 years with acute or convalescent COVID-19.

This chain connects TRBV5-1 to TRBJ2-2; TRBD1 matches 7 bases. V shed 2 bases and J 4 bases; nucleotides not matched to a gene: 5. Per the germline V gene, CDR1 is SGHRS and CDR2 is YFSETQ. The CDR3 sequence is 15 residues long. The CDR3 is CASSFLTGSTGELFF. CDR3 DNA: TGCGCCAGCAGCTTTCTGACAGGGTCCACCGGGGAGCTGTTTTTT.

The genes are TRBV9 and TRBJ2-3, with 9 bases that match TRBD2. This CDR3 is 17 amino acids long. Per germline, CDR1 SGDLS and CDR2 YYNGEE. Trimming took 0 bases from V and 4 from J; bases not matched to a gene: 9. CDR3 nucleotides: TGTGCCAGCAGCGTAGAAAGCGGCGGGAGGGCCCCAGATACGCAGTATTTT. Protein sequence: CASSVESGGRAPDTQYF.

The rearrangement joins TRBV27 to TRBJ1-6; 9 nucleotides line up with TRBD1. The CDR3 consists of 16 residues. Trimming took 5 bases from V and 5 from J; bases not matched to a gene: 7. Per germline, CDR1 MNHEY and CDR2 SMNVEV (reference sequence). CDR3 protein: CASSPQGQGNNSPLHF. The DNA for the CDR3 is TGTGCCAGCAGTCCCCAAGGACAGGGGAATAATTCACCCCTCCACTTT.

As regards this clone: At the DNA level, this CDR3 is encoded by other sequences in the same sample as well. This chain links TRBV4-1 with TRBJ2-7; weak D call: TRBD2 (5 bases). V was clipped by 1 base and J by 3 bases, with 7 bases between them. This CDR3 spans 13 amino acids. Per the germline V gene, CDR1 is MGHRA and CDR2 is YSYEKL. CDR3 nucleotides: TGCGCCAGCAGCCAAGGTGGGAGCTACGAGCAGTACTTC. It is translated as CASSQGGSYEQYF.

The chain employs TRBV18 and TRBJ1-1; TRBD1 aligns across 8 bases. CDR1 KGHSH and CDR2 LQKENI come from the germline V gene. The CDR3 extends over 15 amino acids. The junction had 5 bases not matched to a gene; V was cut back by 4 bases and J by 1 base. The CDR3 bases are TGTGCCAGCTCACTTGGACAGGGTGGGAACACTGAAGCTTTCTTT. This gives the protein CASSLGQGGNTEAFF.

This clone has only one observation. CDR3 residues: CASSRTGQPQHF. DNA of the CDR3: TGTGCCAGCAGTAGGACAGGGCAGCCCCAGCATTTT. The chain recombines TRBV6-5 with TRBJ1-5, with 8 nucleotides matching TRBD1. The CDR3 has 12 amino acids. The germline V gene has CDR1 MNHEY and CDR2 SVGAGI. V was clipped by 5 bases and J by 7 bases; unmatched bases: 1.

The genes are TRBV3-1 (or the pseudogene TRBV3-2) and TRBJ1-1, with 7 positions matching TRBD1. The CDR3 totals 15 residues. The germline CDR1 and CDR2 sequences are LGHDT and YNNKEL (reference sequence). V lost 0 bases, J lost 1 base, and 2 bases stayed unmatched. CDR3 nucleotide sequence: TGTGCCAGCAGCCAAGAGGCAGGGGGGAACACTGAAGCTTTCTTT. This encodes CASSQEAGGNTEAFF.

This chain joins TRBV24-1 and TRBJ1-1; D gene unclear. This CDR3 contains 14 residues. The V gene's germline CDR1 is KGHDR and CDR2 SFDVKD. The V and J ends lost 1 base and 3 bases respectively, with 8 bases between them. In DNA form, the CDR3 reads TGTGCCACCAGTGATTTAGGACTGCACACTGAAGCTTTCTTT. Translated, it gives CATSDLGLHTEAFF.

The V and J genes are TRBV15 and TRBJ1-6, with D maybe TRBD1 (5 bases). V was cut by 3 bases and J by 10 bases, with 10 bases left in between. This CDR3 is 13 amino acids long. The V gene's germline CDR1 is LNHNV and CDR2 YYDKDF (reference sequence). For the CDR3, the DNA is TGTGCCACCAGCAGGGGGCCGAGCTCACCCCTCCACTTT. This encodes CATSRGPSSPLHF.

The chain combines TRBV4-1 with TRBJ1-2; no clear D gene. The CDR3 totals 15 residues. From germline, CDR1 is MGHRA and CDR2 YSYEKL. V lost 1 base to trimming and J lost 2 bases, with 11 bases between them. The DNA of the CDR3 is TGCGCCAGCAGCCAAGCTCCCACACCGAACTATGGCTACACCTTC. This encodes CASSQAPTPNYGYTF.

This chain uses TRBV19 with TRBJ2-1, with 7 bases identical to TRBD2. Germline lookup yields CDR1 LNHDA and CDR2 SQIVND (reference sequence). The junction had 9 bases not matched to a gene; V was cut back by 4 bases and J by 6 bases. The CDR3 has 15 amino acids. CDR3 DNA: TGTGCCAGTAGTACCGGACTAGTATCGTCCAATGAGCAGTTCTTC. It is translated as CASSTGLVSSNEQFF. The full variable domain, rest sourced from reference TRBV19 and TRBJ2-1, is DGGITQSPKYLFRKEGQNVTLSCEQNLNHDAMYWYRQDPGQGLRLIYYSQIVNDFQKGDIAEGYSVSREKKESFPLTVTSAQKNPTAFYLCASSTGLVSSNEQFFGPGTRLTVL.

The chain recombines TRBV3-1 (or the pseudogene TRBV3-2) with TRBJ2-7, with 9 bases matching TRBD2. CDR3 length: 16 amino acids. CDR1 is LGHDT, CDR2 YNNKEL, per germline (reference sequence). The V and J ends lost 5 bases and 6 bases, in that order; junction bases with no gene match: 14. CDR3: CASSGQGLARRGEQYF. In DNA, the CDR3 is TGTGCCAGCAGCGGACAAGGACTAGCGCGAAGGGGCGAGCAGTACTTC.

The table lists this clone with a few counts. The rearrangement uses TRBV28 and TRBJ2-7, with TRBD1 matching over 12 bases. The CDR3 runs to 13 residues. CDR1 is MDHEN, CDR2 SYDVKM, per germline. The junction had 5 bases not matched to a gene; V was cut back by 8 bases and J by 6 bases. The CDR3 spells CASLRDRGREQYF. In nucleotides, the CDR3 is TGTGCCAGCCTCCGGGACAGGGGGCGCGAGCAGTACTTC.

The V gene is TRBV6-5, the J gene TRBJ2-3, with D unclear. Trimming left V 7 bases short and J 6 bases short, with 11 bases between. The CDR3 has 12 residues. CDR1 and CDR2 from the germline V gene are MNHEY and SVGAGI. The CDR3 sequence: CASMSQWDTQYF. DNA for the CDR3: TGTGCCAGCATGTCCCAGTGGGATACGCAGTATTTT.

The chain uses TRBV19 and TRBJ2-2; no clear D gene. This CDR3 is built from 14 residues. V was clipped by 9 bases and J by 1 base, with 12 bases between them. The germline V gene has CDR1 LNHDA and CDR2 SQIVND (reference sequence). The DNA for the CDR3 is TGTGCCAGCTTAGGTAGCTTGAACACCGGGGAGCTGTTTTTT. Amino acids: CASLGSLNTGELFF.

V and J are TRBV4-3 and TRBJ2-2, with 9 positions matching TRBD2. The CDR3 contains 16 residues. J was trimmed by 5 bases and V by 2 bases; bases with no gene match: 6. Germline loops: CDR1 LGHNA, CDR2 YSLEER. As DNA, the CDR3 is TGCGCCAGCAGCCAAACTCGACTAGCGGTAACCGGGGAGCTGTTTTTT. Residues: CASSQTRLAVTGELFF.

CDR3 protein: CASSRKTGLNEQYF. The CDR3 coding sequence is TGTGCCAGCAGCCGCAAAACAGGGCTCAACGAGCAGTACTTC. The rearrangement uses TRBV5-6 and TRBJ2-7, with D possibly TRBD1 on 6 matching bases. This CDR3 comprises 14 residues. Germline CDR1 is SGHDT and CDR2 is YYEEEE. Trimming shortened V by 4 bases and J by 5 bases, and 16 bases separated the two germline ends.

The gene calls are TRBV5-1 and TRBJ2-3, with TRBD1 identical over 8 bases. With 1 base clipped from V and 1 base from J, the junction kept 5 bases outside the gene matches. Germline values: CDR1 SGHRS, CDR2 YFSETQ. The CDR3 has 16 residues. The CDR3 sequence: CASSLSLGQGTDTQYF. CDR3 bases: TGCGCCAGCAGCTTGTCCCTGGGACAGGGCACAGATACGCAGTATTTT.

Only a few counts were recorded for this clone. This rearrangement joins TRBV7-2 to TRBJ2-1; 12 nucleotides align to TRBD2. Germline trimming cut 5 bases from V and 8 bases from J; bases unmatched to any gene: 1. The CDR3 contains 13 residues. Germline CDR1 SGHTA, CDR2 FQGNSA. The CDR3 spells CASSASGRDEQFF. The CDR3 DNA is TGTGCCAGCAGCGCTAGCGGGAGGGATGAGCAGTTCTTC.